These 27 T cell receptor beta chains came from one sample sequenced in a study of Tregs in tolerant kidney transplant recipients. Sequencing used immunoSEQ multiplex PCR; TCRdb keeps in-frame clones, though not all of them. The profile shows roughly 80,000 clones, roughly 90% of them singletons. The nonmyeloablative bone marrow transplants came from related graft donors, with transient mixed chimerism. The specimen comprised CD4+ T cells from blood (PBMCs), sampled 24 months after the transplant. The source of these receptors is a human patient who received a combined kidney and bone marrow transplant. Part of the T cells may come from the graft donor.

The V call is TRBV21-1, the J call TRBJ1-2; TRBD1 reflects the table's D call only, with no check against the DNA. TRBV21-1 is noted as a pseudogene. The CDR3 totals 16 residues. CDR3 sequence reads: CASSHRQGGRNYGYTF. DNA for the CDR3: TGTGCCAGCAGCCACAGACAGGGGGGAAGGAACTATGGCTACACCTTC.

This chain links TRBV19 with TRBJ1-5; D uncertain. CDR1 and CDR2 from the germline V gene are LNHDA and SQIVND (reference sequence). CDR3 length: 17 residues. Trimming shortened V by 2 bases and J by 0 bases, and 14 bases separated the two germline ends. CDR3 sequence (DNA): TGTGCCAGTAGTATATCGACCGGGATAGCTAGCAATCAGCCCCAGCATTTT. It translates to CASSISTGIASNQPQHF. Full variable domain (outside the CDR3, taken from reference TRBV19 and TRBJ1-5): DGGITQSPKYLFRKEGQNVTLSCEQNLNHDAMYWYRQDPGQGLRLIYYSQIVNDFQKGDIAEGYSVSREKKESFPLTVTSAQKNPTAFYLCASSISTGIASNQPQHFGDGTRLSIL.

The rearrangement links TRBV7-2 to TRBJ2-7; TRBD1 matches 8 bases. CDR3 length equals 15 residues. The V gene end was trimmed by 0 bases and the J gene end by 4 bases; junction bases not matched to a gene: 5. CDR1 SGHTA and CDR2 FQGNSA come from the germline V gene. The CDR3 reads CASSLAVDREYEQYF. CDR3 DNA sequence: TGTGCCAGCAGCTTAGCAGTGGACAGGGAATACGAGCAGTACTTC.

This clone was recorded only once. The chain employs TRBV5-6 and TRBJ1-2, with 7 bases aligning to TRBD1. The CDR3 runs to 11 residues. Unmatched junction bases numbered 7, after V lost 4 bases and J lost 13 bases. Germline loops: CDR1 SGHDT, CDR2 YYEEEE. Written as DNA, the CDR3 is TGTGCCAGCAGCCGAGGGACAGCGCGCACCTTC. This encodes CASSRGTARTF.

The genes are TRBV25-1 and TRBJ2-1; D is perhaps TRBD1 (6 bases). The germline gives CDR1 MGHDK, CDR2 SYGVNS. The CDR3 spans 14 residues. Trimming shortened V by 4 bases and J by 8 bases, and 15 bases separated the two germline ends. Here the CDR3 reads CASSVPLGADEQFF. For the CDR3, the DNA is TGTGCCAGCAGTGTACCATTGGGGGCGGATGAGCAGTTCTTC. Based on the CDR3 plus reference TRBV25-1 and TRBJ2-1, the full variable domain is EADIYQTPRYLVIGTGKKITLECSQTMGHDKMYWYQQDPGMELHLIHYSYGVNSTEKGDLSSESTVSRIRTEHFPLTLESARPSHTSQYLCASSVPLGADEQFFGPGTRLTVL.

The chain has TRBV5-4 and TRBJ2-1; D might be TRBD2 (5 bases). The CDR3 has 16 residues. Germline V gene sequence: CDR1 SGHNT, CDR2 YYREEE (reference sequence). V was pared by 0 bases and J by 3 bases, with 13 bases between. The CDR3 loop is CASSLAGIGVYNEQFF. The CDR3 region has the DNA TGTGCCAGCAGCTTGGCGGGGATCGGGGTCTACAATGAGCAGTTCTTC.

The V and J genes are TRBV21-1 and TRBJ2-7; the DNA was not compared with TRBD1, the D call given in the table. TRBV21-1 represents a pseudogene. The CDR3 spans 11 residues. Written as DNA, the CDR3 is TGTGCCAGCAGCGACAGGGGCGAGCAGTACTTC. This gives the protein CASSDRGEQYF.

The sample holds a few counts of this clone. The genes are TRBV6-4 and TRBJ2-7; 10 bases are shared with TRBD1. Germline trimming cut 8 bases from V and 3 bases from J; bases unmatched to any gene: 7. Germline CDR1 and CDR2: MRHNA and SNTAGT. There are 14 residues in the CDR3. The CDR3 spells CASPRWDRGYEQYF. CDR3 nucleotides: TGTGCCAGCCCCCGCTGGGACAGGGGCTACGAGCAGTACTTC.

In its sample, this clone was seen once. The genes are TRBV27 and TRBJ2-7, with 9 nucleotides matching TRBD1. Unmatched junction bases numbered 17, after V lost 6 bases and J lost 2 bases. The V gene's germline CDR1 is MNHEY and CDR2 SMNVEV (reference sequence). This CDR3 has 18 residues. In nucleotides, the CDR3 is TGTGCCAGCAGCCCGACGCTCTGGAGCTACAGGGGGCCCTACGAGCAGTACTTC. Residues: CASSPTLWSYRGPYEQYF.

This clone was recorded once. This chain connects TRBV4-2 to TRBJ2-5; 9 bases are a match to TRBD2. The length of the CDR3 is 15 residues. Germline V gives CDR1 LGHNA, CDR2 YNFKEQ. Trimming took 5 bases from V and 0 from J; bases not matched to a gene: 4. The CDR3 nucleotides are TGTGCCAGCAGCGGTAGCGGGGGATACCAAGAGACCCAGTACTTC. Amino acid sequence: CASSGSGGYQETQYF.

This chain connects TRBV5-1 to TRBJ1-1; a weak D match, TRBD1 (5 bases). Deletions cut 2 bases from V and 1 base from J, with 12 bases between. This CDR3 is 15 amino acids long. Germline V gene data show CDR1 as SGHRS and CDR2 as YFSETQ. The CDR3 region has the DNA TGCGCCAGCAGCTTCAGGGTAGGTGCGAACACTGAAGCTTTCTTT. This codes for CASSFRVGANTEAFF.

This clone occurred a few times. The chain carries TRBV18 and TRBJ2-7, with 9 nucleotides matching TRBD2. The CDR3 runs to 16 residues. From germline, CDR1 is KGHSH and CDR2 LQKENI. After removal of 6 bases from V and 3 bases from J, the junction contained 12 bases not matched to a gene. CDR3 DNA: TGTGCCAGCTCCTCATACGGGACTAGCTATAACTACGAGCAGTACTTC. Translating gives CASSSYGTSYNYEQYF.

This clone was detected once. The chain links TRBV7-8 to TRBJ2-3; 10 nucleotides match TRBD2. Germline CDR1 and CDR2: SGHVS and FQNEAQ. The CDR3 length is 17 residues. The V gene end was trimmed by 3 bases and the J gene end by 4 bases; junction bases not matched to a gene: 10. CDR3 loop: CASSFAPTSGSSDTQYF. The CDR3 DNA sequence: TGTGCCAGCAGCTTCGCCCCGACTAGCGGGTCTTCAGATACGCAGTATTTT.

This clone appeared once. The genes are TRBV18 and TRBJ2-1, with unresolved D. The CDR3 runs 12 residues. Germline V CDR1 and CDR2: KGHSH, LQKENI. Trimming took 3 bases from V and 4 from J, leaving 4 bases between them. CDR3 residues: CASSPAYNEQFF. The CDR3 DNA is TGTGCCAGCTCACCGGCTTACAATGAGCAGTTCTTC. The whole variable domain, filled in from reference TRBV18 and TRBJ2-1, reads NAGVMQNPRHLVRRRGQEARLRCSPMKGHSHVYWYRQLPEEGLKFMVYLQKENIIDESGMPKERFSAEFPKEGPSILRIQQVVRGDSAAYFCASSPAYNEQFFGPGTRLTVL.

The rearrangement joins TRBV29-1 to TRBJ2-5, with 8 bases lining up with TRBD1. The CDR3 sequence is 15 residues long. V gave up 2 bases and J gave up 7 bases; unmatched junction bases: 12. CDR1 SQVTM and CDR2 ANQGSEA come from the germline V gene. The CDR3 spells CSVEKPRGPRGTQYF. CDR3 DNA sequence: TGCAGCGTTGAAAAACCCAGGGGGCCCCGTGGGACCCAGTACTTC.

The chain employs TRBV18 and TRBJ2-1; 7 bases line up with TRBD1. Trimming removed 1 base from V and 8 bases from J; junction bases left unmatched: 8. Germline V gene lookup returns CDR1 KGHSH and CDR2 LQKENI. This CDR3 is 15 amino acids long. The CDR3 coding sequence is TGTGCCAGCTCACCACTCCCGAAGGGGGCCGATGAGCAGTTCTTC. Translating gives CASSPLPKGADEQFF.

The chain is built from TRBV4-3 and TRBJ2-1, with a possible D match to TRBD2 (5 bases). Per germline, CDR1 LGHNA and CDR2 YSLEER. V was clipped by 0 bases and J by 2 bases, with 23 bases between them. This CDR3 is built from 20 residues. This CDR3 reads CASSQDRGPAWDSAYNEQFF. DNA of the CDR3: TGCGCCAGCAGCCAAGATCGAGGGCCAGCTTGGGATTCGGCCTACAATGAGCAGTTCTTC.

V usage is TRBV5-1 and J usage is TRBJ2-3, with 8 bases that match TRBD2. J lost 3 bases, V lost 5 bases, and 5 bases had no gene match. Germline assignment: CDR1 SGHRS and CDR2 YFSETQ. CDR3 length: 14 amino acids. The CDR3 DNA is TGCGCCAGCAGATGGACTAGCCAAACAGATACGCAGTATTTT. Amino acid sequence: CASRWTSQTDTQYF.

This rearrangement joins TRBV5-1 to TRBJ2-7, with 7 bases that match TRBD1. Germline V CDR1 and CDR2: SGHRS, YFSETQ. Trimming took 0 bases from V and 2 from J; bases not matched to a gene: 11. The CDR3 is made up of 17 amino acids. CDR3 region: CASSLVLWDSYTYEQYF. CDR3 bases: TGCGCCAGCAGCTTGGTACTGTGGGACAGTTACACCTACGAGCAGTACTTC.

This clone was counted a single time. J is TRBJ2-2 and V is TRBV9, with TRBD1 matching over 9 bases. There are 16 residues in the CDR3. CDR1 is SGDLS and CDR2 is YYNGEE in the germline V gene. Unmatched junction bases numbered 5, after V lost 2 bases and J lost 3 bases. Written as DNA, the CDR3 is TGTGCCAGCAGCGTCCGGGACAGGGTGGACACCGGGGAGCTGTTTTTT. The encoded protein is CASSVRDRVDTGELFF.

The V and J genes are TRBV4-3 and TRBJ1-6, with D maybe TRBD1 (6 bases). This CDR3 comprises 19 residues. V was trimmed by 0 bases and J by 8 bases, leaving 23 bases between them. Germline V gene lookup returns CDR1 LGHNA and CDR2 YSLEER. The CDR3 DNA sequence: TGCGCCAGCAGCCAAGATTGGCCGCGGGGGGGACACCTCCATTCACCCCTCCACTTT. It is translated as CASSQDWPRGGHLHSPLHF.

This chain joins TRBV18 and TRBJ1-2, with D perhaps matching TRBD1 (6 bases). Trimming took 5 bases from V and 5 from J, leaving 15 bases between them. The CDR3 is 14 amino acids. From germline, CDR1 is KGHSH and CDR2 LQKENI. The CDR3 here is CASSESGTKYGYTF. CDR3 sequence (DNA): TGTGCCAGCTCAGAATCCGGGACAAAGTATGGCTACACCTTC.

This clone was observed once. The V gene is TRBV19, the J gene TRBJ2-3; D possibly corresponds to TRBD1 (6 bases). The ends were cut back, 3 bases at V and 5 bases at J, with 21 bases in the middle. Germline assignment: CDR1 LNHDA and CDR2 SQIVND (reference sequence). The CDR3 sequence is 17 residues long. Here the CDR3 reads CASSIWTSKGGRDTQYF. The CDR3 DNA reads TGTGCCAGTAGTATCTGGACTTCGAAAGGGGGAAGAGATACGCAGTATTTT.

The J gene is TRBJ2-7, the V gene TRBV29-1, with 8 nucleotides matching TRBD2. The germline V gene has CDR1 SQVTM and CDR2 ANQGSEA. Trimming cost V 1 base and J 0 bases; bases outside gene matches: 2. This CDR3 is built from 14 residues. The CDR3 region is CSVEGLAGSYEQYF. The CDR3 DNA is TGCAGCGTTGAAGGGCTAGCGGGCTCCTACGAGCAGTACTTC.

The chain recombines TRBV28 with TRBJ1-2; weak D call: TRBD1 (5 bases). V was shortened by 6 bases and J by 4 bases, with 18 bases between the two germline ends. Germline V gene lookup returns CDR1 MDHEN and CDR2 SYDVKM. There are 15 residues in the CDR3. This CDR3 is CASRAGGSGTYGYTF. CDR3 nucleotides: TGTGCCAGCAGGGCGGGGGGATCAGGGACCTATGGCTACACCTTC.

The rearrangement uses TRBV5-4 and TRBJ2-1; TRBD2 matches at 8 bases. V shed 3 bases and J 0 bases; nucleotides not matched to a gene: 5. Germline V CDR1 and CDR2: SGHNT, YYREEE (reference sequence). The CDR3 sequence is 16 residues long. The CDR3 protein is CASSSNSGSSYNEQFF. In nucleotides, the CDR3 is TGTGCCAGCAGCTCCAACAGCGGGAGCTCCTACAATGAGCAGTTCTTC.

The chain couples TRBV7-8 to TRBJ1-2, with D perhaps matching TRBD1 (5 bases). Between the trimmed V and J ends, which lost 5 bases and 5 bases, there was a span of 18 bases. The CDR3 consists of 15 residues. In germline, CDR1 is SGHVS, CDR2 FQNEAQ. CDR3 amino acids: CASSQPRWGGYGYTF. As DNA, the CDR3 is TGTGCCAGCAGCCAACCTAGGTGGGGGGGATATGGCTACACCTTC.